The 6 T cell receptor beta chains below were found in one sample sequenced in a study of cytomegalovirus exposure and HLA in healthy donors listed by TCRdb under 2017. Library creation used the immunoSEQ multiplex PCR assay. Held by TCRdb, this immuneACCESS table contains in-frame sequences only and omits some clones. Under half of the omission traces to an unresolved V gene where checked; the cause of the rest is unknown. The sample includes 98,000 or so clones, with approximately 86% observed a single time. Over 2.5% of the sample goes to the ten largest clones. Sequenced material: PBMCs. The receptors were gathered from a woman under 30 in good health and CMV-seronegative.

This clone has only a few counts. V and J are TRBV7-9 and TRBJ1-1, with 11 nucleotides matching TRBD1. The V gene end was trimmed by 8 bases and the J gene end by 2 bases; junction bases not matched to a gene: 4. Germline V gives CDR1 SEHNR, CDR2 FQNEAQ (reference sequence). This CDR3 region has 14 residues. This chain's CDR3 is CASAGTGGNTEAFF. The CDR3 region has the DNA TGTGCCAGCGCCGGGACAGGGGGTAACACTGAAGCTTTCTTT.

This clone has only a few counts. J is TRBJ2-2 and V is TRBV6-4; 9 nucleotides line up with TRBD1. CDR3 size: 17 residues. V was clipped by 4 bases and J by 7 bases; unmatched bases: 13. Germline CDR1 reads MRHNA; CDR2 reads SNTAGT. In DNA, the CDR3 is TGTGCCAGCAGTGCCGACCCTCCGGGACAGGGTCACGGGGAGCTGTTTTTT. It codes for CASSADPPGQGHGELFF.

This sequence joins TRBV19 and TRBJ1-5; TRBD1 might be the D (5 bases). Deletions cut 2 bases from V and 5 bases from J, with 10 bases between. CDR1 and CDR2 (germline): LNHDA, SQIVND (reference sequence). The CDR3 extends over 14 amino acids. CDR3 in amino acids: CASSIRAGYQPQHF. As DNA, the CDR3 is TGTGCCAGTAGTATACGTGCAGGGTATCAGCCCCAGCATTTT.

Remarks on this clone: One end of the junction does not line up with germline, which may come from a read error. CDR3 region: CASSYPTAGGGTVF. The CDR3, as DNA: TGTGCCAGCAGTTACCCGACCGCCGGCGGAGGGACCGTCTTC. This chain uses TRBV6-5 with TRBJ1-2, with D perhaps TRBD1 (5 bases). Per germline, CDR1 MNHEY and CDR2 SVGAGI. The CDR3 is made up of 14 amino acids.

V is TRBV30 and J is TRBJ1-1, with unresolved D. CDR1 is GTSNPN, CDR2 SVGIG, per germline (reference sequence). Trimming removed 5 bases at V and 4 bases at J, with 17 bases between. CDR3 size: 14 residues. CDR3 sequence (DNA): TGTGCCTGGGACCCCGGGGATCGGGGCACTGAAGCTTTCTTT. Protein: CAWDPGDRGTEAFF.

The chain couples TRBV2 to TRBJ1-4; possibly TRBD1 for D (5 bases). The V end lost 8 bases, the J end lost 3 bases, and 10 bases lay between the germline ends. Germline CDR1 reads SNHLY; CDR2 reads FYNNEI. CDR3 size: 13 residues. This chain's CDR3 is CASLREANEKLFF. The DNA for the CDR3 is TGTGCCAGCCTCAGGGAAGCTAATGAAAAACTGTTTTTT. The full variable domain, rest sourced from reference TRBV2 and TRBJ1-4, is EPEVTQTPSHQVTQMGQEVILRCVPISNHLYFYWYRQILGQKVEFLVSFYNNEISEKSEIFDDQFSVERPDGSNFTLKIRSTKLEDSAMYFCASLREANEKLFFGSGTQLSVL.